Detailed here is one TCR beta chain. V dropped 4 bases and J dropped 6 bases, with 11 bases sitting between them. Germline loops: CDR1 SGHRS, CDR2 YFSETQ. The CDR3 has 13 amino acids. These data come from a study of blood T cell repertoires in COVID-19. Study background: The United States, Italy and Spain provided the acute and convalescent COVID-19 samples.

The method was immunoSEQ multiplex PCR; TCRdb's version includes in-frame clones alone and lacks a portion of them. The sample lists roughly 250,000 clones, less than 90% seen once, with roughly 12% in the top ten. This chain joins TRBV5-1 and TRBJ1-5; TRBD1 might be the D (5 bases). The TCR comes from a woman aged 25 to 39 with COVID-19, enrolled during active disease. Sequencing was done on a sample of peripheral blood. The CDR3 DNA reads as TGCGCCAGCAGCAAGGGGCTGGGTCAGCCCCAGCATTTT. This codes for CASSKGLGQPQHF.